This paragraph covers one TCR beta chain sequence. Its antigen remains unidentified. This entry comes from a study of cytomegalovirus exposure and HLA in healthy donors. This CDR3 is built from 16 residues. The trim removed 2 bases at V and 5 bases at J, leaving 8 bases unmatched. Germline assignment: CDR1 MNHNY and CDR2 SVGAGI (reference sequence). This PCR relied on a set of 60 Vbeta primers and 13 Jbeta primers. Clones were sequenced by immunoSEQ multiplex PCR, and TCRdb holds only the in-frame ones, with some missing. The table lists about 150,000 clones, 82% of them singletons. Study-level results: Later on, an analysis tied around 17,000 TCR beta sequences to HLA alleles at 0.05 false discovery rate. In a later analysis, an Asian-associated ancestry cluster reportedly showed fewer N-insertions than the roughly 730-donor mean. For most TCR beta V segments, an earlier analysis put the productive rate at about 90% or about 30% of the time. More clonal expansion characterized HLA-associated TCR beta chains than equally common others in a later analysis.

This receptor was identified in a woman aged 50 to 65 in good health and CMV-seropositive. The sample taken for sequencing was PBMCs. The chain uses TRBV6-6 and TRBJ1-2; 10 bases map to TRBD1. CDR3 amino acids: CASSYNRDRGQYGYTF. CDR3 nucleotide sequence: TGTGCCAGCAGTTACAATCGGGACAGGGGCCAGTATGGCTACACCTTC.